Presented here are 24 T cell receptor beta chains from one specimen sequenced in a study of spatial heterogeneity in lung cancer. The sample's time point: sample taken at primary tumor resection. No cell sorting; template was whole RNA from tumor, lung tissue or PBMC. TCRdb ran MiXCR on the 5' RACE reads and lists one entry per CDR3 protein. The profile shows about 21,000 distinct CDR3 sequences, 4.5% to 5% of them singletons. The sample here was PBMCs, taken at surgery. The receptors originated from a male donor with early-stage non-small cell lung cancer.

This clonotype was detected many times. The rearrangement joins TRBV24-1 to TRBJ2-1; TRBD1 matches at 7 bases. The CDR3 loop spans 15 amino acids. Germline values: CDR1 KGHDR, CDR2 SFDVKD. V lost 9 bases, J lost 8 bases, and 15 bases stayed unmatched. CDR3 region: CATPLRGRRIDEQFF. Here the CDR3 DNA reads TGTGCCACCCCCCTGAGGGGGCGCAGGATCGATGAGCAGTTCTTC.

This clonotype was found many times. This chain joins TRBV6-5 and TRBJ2-3; D could derive from TRBD1 or TRBD2 (7 bases each). CDR3 length: 14 amino acids. CDR1 is MNHEY, CDR2 SVGAGI, per germline. The V gene lost 11 bases and the J gene lost 0 bases, with 15 bases spanning the gap. CDR3: CAVKAGQSTDTQYF. Written as DNA, the CDR3 is TGTGCCGTTAAAGCGGGACAGAGCACAGATACGCAGTATTTT.

The CDR3, as DNA: TGTGCCAGCAGGAGTATCGGCTACAATGAGCAGTTCTTC. Residues: CASRSIGYNEQFF. V usage is TRBV6-5 and J usage is TRBJ2-1; D unresolved. Germline CDR1 and CDR2: MNHEY and SVGAGI. This CDR3 region has 13 residues. V lost 6 bases, J lost 3 bases, and 9 bases lay in between.

This clonotype is medium-sized (0.01 to 0.1%) within its sample. The J gene is TRBJ1-5, the V gene TRBV7-2, with D unresolved. Germline V CDR1 and CDR2: SGHTA, FQGNSA. Trimming pared 5 bases from V and 4 bases from J, leaving 9 bases between. CDR3 length: 13 amino acids. DNA of the CDR3: TGTGCCAGCAGCCCGATGTGGAATCAGCCCCAGCATTTT. As protein: CASSPMWNQPQHF.

This clonotype qualifies as medium-sized. The chain is built from TRBV5-6 and TRBJ1-5; tentative D call: TRBD1 (5 bases). Per the germline V gene, CDR1 is SGHDT and CDR2 is YYEEEE. The CDR3 runs 14 residues. The ends were cut back, 4 bases at V and 7 bases at J, with 15 bases in the middle. CDR3 DNA: TGTGCCAGCAGCGGCGGGCAGGGACGGCAGCCCCAGCATTTT. Translated: CASSGGQGRQPQHF.

This clonotype was seen many times. The chain has TRBV11-2 and TRBJ2-1, with 8 positions matching TRBD2. V was clipped by 1 base and J by 4 bases; unmatched bases: 6. CDR3 length: 16 amino acids. Germline CDR1 and CDR2: SGHAT and FQNNGV. CDR3 in amino acids: CASSLALAGKYNEQFF. The CDR3 coding sequence is TGTGCCAGCAGCTTAGCTTTAGCGGGGAAATACAATGAGCAGTTCTTC.

At least ten counts were recorded for this clonotype. This sequence joins TRBV5-3 and TRBJ2-5, with a possible D match to TRBD1 (6 bases). TRBV5-3 is recorded as an ORF, its role being uncertain. The CDR3 loop spans 18 amino acids. Trimming stripped 2 bases from V and 1 base from J, with 21 bases between. The CDR3 region has the DNA TGTGCCAGAAGCTTTAACTCAGGGACACCCGCGGCCCAAGAGACCCAGTACTTC. It is translated as CARSFNSGTPAAQETQYF.

In its sample, this clonotype was seen many times. This chain's CDR3 is CASSQRQGISYNEQFF. DNA for the CDR3: TGTGCCAGCAGTCAACGACAGGGGATCTCCTACAATGAGCAGTTCTTC. This chain joins TRBV2 and TRBJ2-1; TRBD1 matches at 8 bases. The J segment lost 0 bases and the V segment lost 5 bases, leaving 6 bases of the junction unmatched. The CDR3 has 16 residues. Germline V gene lookup returns CDR1 SNHLY and CDR2 FYNNEI.

V usage is TRBV6-6 and J usage is TRBJ2-5; D might be TRBD1 (6 bases). CDR1 is MNHNY and CDR2 is SVGAGI in the germline V gene (reference sequence). The CDR3 extends over 13 amino acids. V gave up 5 bases and J gave up 1 base, with 8 bases separating them. In DNA form, the CDR3 reads TGTGCCAGCAGTCGACAGGCCCAAGAGACCCAGTACTTC. This sequence encodes CASSRQAQETQYF.

This clonotype was found many times. The chain links TRBV20-1 to TRBJ1-3, with 7 positions matching TRBD1. This CDR3 has 15 amino acids. J gave up 1 base and V 5 bases, and 8 bases lay outside the gene matches. Germline V gene data show CDR1 as DFQATT and CDR2 as SNEGSKA (reference sequence). CDR3 sequence (DNA): TGCAGTGCTTCGACAGGGAAGGGGTCTGGAAACACCATATATTTT. Translated, it gives CSASTGKGSGNTIYF.

This clonotype was found a few times. This chain uses TRBV12-3 or TRBV12-4 with TRBJ2-1; TRBD2 aligns across 16 bases. This CDR3 contains 16 residues. Trimming at V came to 6 bases and at J to 3 bases, leaving 2 bases not matched to a gene. CDR3 sequence reads: CASRGTSGRDYNEQFF. CDR3 in DNA: TGTGCCAGCAGGGGGACTAGCGGGAGGGACTACAATGAGCAGTTCTTC.

This clonotype occurred many times. The V and J genes are TRBV20-1 and TRBJ2-1; 7 bases align to TRBD2. CDR3 size: 14 residues. In germline, CDR1 is DFQATT, CDR2 SNEGSKA (reference sequence). The CDR3 DNA is TGCAGCGCTGGGGGATCAGCGGGACCCCTCGAGCAGTTCTTC. Translated, it gives CSAGGSAGPLEQFF.

This clonotype was observed at least ten times. The chain's CDR3 is CASSIGQAGTEAFF. In DNA, the CDR3 is TGTGCCAGCAGCATCGGACAGGCGGGGACTGAAGCTTTCTTT. The chain carries TRBV7-3 and TRBJ1-1; 7 bases line up with TRBD1. The trim removed 5 bases at V and 5 bases at J, leaving 8 bases unmatched. This CDR3 is 14 amino acids long. Germline V gene lookup returns CDR1 SGHTA and CDR2 FQGTGA.

The chain employs TRBV18 and TRBJ1-4; TRBD1 is a possible D gene (6 bases). V was clipped by 4 bases and J by 6 bases, with 12 bases between them. The CDR3 runs 14 residues. The germline V gene encodes CDR1 KGHSH and CDR2 LQKENI. This chain's CDR3 is CASSLRQEDEKLFF. CDR3 nucleotide sequence: TGTGCCAGCTCACTTCGACAGGAGGATGAAAAACTGTTTTTT. The full variable domain, with the rest looked up from reference TRBV18 and TRBJ1-4, is NAGVMQNPRHLVRRRGQEARLRCSPMKGHSHVYWYRQLPEEGLKFMVYLQKENIIDESGMPKERFSAEFPKEGPSILRIQQVVRGDSAAYFCASSLRQEDEKLFFGSGTQLSVL.

A few counts support this clonotype. The CDR3 coding sequence is TGTGCCAGCAGCTTAGATACTAGCGGGGGAACAGATACGCAGTATTTT. Its translation is CASSLDTSGGTDTQYF. The rearrangement links TRBV7-9 to TRBJ2-3, with 11 bases aligning to TRBD2. This CDR3 has 16 amino acids. J gave up 3 bases and V 1 base, and 3 bases lay outside the gene matches. The germline V gene encodes CDR1 SEHNR and CDR2 FQNEAQ (reference sequence).

The chain joins TRBV7-6 to TRBJ2-7; maybe TRBD1 (5 bases). Trimming removed 2 bases from V and 0 bases from J, with 8 bases in between. CDR1 is SGHVS and CDR2 is FNYEAQ in the germline V gene. This CDR3 comprises 14 residues. As DNA, the CDR3 is TGTGCCAGCAGCTTAACAGGCGCCTCCTACGAGCAGTACTTC. It yields the protein CASSLTGASYEQYF.

This clonotype is medium-sized by share. This chain joins TRBV5-6 and TRBJ2-6; no clear D gene. V was trimmed by 0 bases and J by 0 bases, leaving 4 bases between them. The germline gives CDR1 SGHDT, CDR2 YYEEEE. The CDR3 runs 15 residues. CDR3: CASSLGYSGANVLTF. CDR3 DNA: TGTGCCAGCAGCTTGGGGTACTCTGGGGCCAACGTCCTGACTTTC.

This clonotype was recorded at least ten times. The rearrangement uses TRBV20-1 and TRBJ1-5; D gene uncertain. Trimming took off 6 bases at V and 7 bases at J, with 10 bases between the two ends. Per germline, CDR1 DFQATT and CDR2 SNEGSKA (reference sequence). The CDR3 is 11 residues long. CDR3 amino acids: CSAKQAQPQHF. The CDR3, as DNA: TGCAGTGCGAAGCAGGCCCAGCCCCAGCATTTT.

This clonotype was picked up many times. The rearrangement joins TRBV7-2 to TRBJ2-1; 8 bases align to TRBD2. Germline V lookup: CDR1 SGHTA, CDR2 FQGNSA. V lost 2 bases and J lost 2; bases outside the gene matches: 5. The CDR3 length is 16 residues. The CDR3 DNA sequence: TGTGCCAGCAGCTTAAAAGGGACTAGAACCTACAATGAGCAGTTCTTC. It codes for CASSLKGTRTYNEQFF.

By its share, this clonotype is medium-sized. V is TRBV3-1 and J is TRBJ1-2; D uncertain. The CDR3 is made up of 15 amino acids. Germline CDR1 LGHDT, CDR2 YNNKEL (reference sequence). Trimming left V 2 bases short and J 1 base short, with 11 bases between. The DNA of the CDR3 is TGTGCCAGCAGCCAAAGTGCTACCGTTAACTATGGCTACACCTTC. This sequence encodes CASSQSATVNYGYTF.

This clonotype was counted ten times or more. The rearrangement joins TRBV20-1 to TRBJ2-3; 11 bases align to TRBD2. This CDR3 is 13 amino acids long. The germline V gene has CDR1 DFQATT and CDR2 SNEGSKA (reference sequence). J lost 1 base, V lost 7 bases, and 1 base had no gene match. CDR3 sequence (DNA): TGCAGTGATAGCGGGGGGGGCACAGATACGCAGTATTTT. Its translation: CSDSGGGTDTQYF.

This clonotype was observed at least ten times. The V call is TRBV18, the J call TRBJ2-3; 9 bases map to TRBD1. The V segment lost 2 bases and the J segment 4 bases; nucleotides outside the gene matches: 4. CDR1 and CDR2 from the germline V gene are KGHSH and LQKENI. This CDR3 region has 15 residues. CDR3 nucleotide sequence: TGTGCCAGCTCACCAGGGACAGGGATCGCAGATACGCAGTATTTT. Its protein is CASSPGTGIADTQYF. Complete variable domain (other parts from reference TRBV18 and TRBJ2-3): NAGVMQNPRHLVRRRGQEARLRCSPMKGHSHVYWYRQLPEEGLKFMVYLQKENIIDESGMPKERFSAEFPKEGPSILRIQQVVRGDSAAYFCASSPGTGIADTQYFGPGTRLTVL.

This clonotype has more than one count but fewer than ten. CDR3 loop: CASSVQGVSYEQYF. CDR3 nucleotides: TGTGCCAGCAGCGTCCAGGGGGTCTCCTACGAGCAGTACTTC. This chain links TRBV7-8 with TRBJ2-7; 7 nucleotides align to TRBD1. The V gene end was trimmed by 5 bases and the J gene end by 0 bases; junction bases not matched to a gene: 4. Germline V gene lookup returns CDR1 SGHVS and CDR2 FQNEAQ. The CDR3 spans 14 residues.

There are many counts of this clonotype. The chain combines TRBV5-1 with TRBJ2-7; 7 bases are a match to TRBD2. The CDR3 is made up of 13 amino acids. The V segment lost 0 bases and the J segment 3 bases; nucleotides outside the gene matches: 0. Germline CDR1 reads SGHRS; CDR2 reads YFSETQ. CDR3 sequence (DNA): TGCGCCAGCAGCTTGGGGGAGGGCTACGAGCAGTACTTC. This translates into CASSLGEGYEQYF. Full variable domain (rest looked up from reference TRBV5-1 and TRBJ2-7): KAGVTQTPRYLIKTRGQQVTLSCSPISGHRSVSWYQQTPGQGLQFLFEYFSETQRNKGNFPGRFSGRQFSNSRSEMNVSTLELGDSALYLCASSLGEGYEQYFGPGTRLTVT.